The rows below give T cell receptor beta chains drawn from one sample of a study of follicular helper T cells after annual influenza vaccination. TCRdb keeps only in-frame clones here, not all; method: immunoSEQ multiplex PCR. The sample shows 8,500 to 10,000 clones, approximately 90% of them seen only once. The specimen was CXCR5+ CD38- circulating T follicular helper cells from blood, collected on the day of influenza vaccination. The receptors come from an adult who received the influenza vaccine. Both conserved end residues are part of each CDR3. A D gene is named only where the DNA matches it firmly. Some rows mark clone size as missing; the rest say once, few, many or name a class of expanded clone.

j_call,clone_size,v_call,d_call,cdr3_aa,cdr3_nt
TRBJ1-5,few,TRBV6-5,TRBD1,CASSPKWTGDQPQHF,TGTGCCAGCAGCCCAAAATGGACAGGGGATCAGCCCCAGCATTTT
TRBJ2-3,NA,TRBV10-3,TRBD2,CAISPTSGGAIETDTQYF,TGTGCCATCAGTCCAACTAGCGGGGGGGCGATTGAGACAGATACGCAGTATTTT
TRBJ2-1,NA,TRBV4-3,NA,CASSQERKDPYNEQFF,TGCGCCAGCAGCCAAGAACGCAAGGACCCCTACAATGAGCAGTTCTTC
TRBJ2-3,NA,TRBV2,NA,CASVWGAADTQYF,TGTGCCAGCGTCTGGGGGGCCGCAGATACGCAGTATTTT
TRBJ1-3,NA,TRBV4-1,TRBD1,CASSPAQGYDTIYF,TGCGCCAGCAGCCCCGCACAGGGGTATGACACCATATATTTT
TRBJ1-2,NA,TRBV10-3,TRBD1,CAISEDRGDGYTF,TGTGCCATCAGTGAGGACAGGGGGGATGGCTACACCTTC
TRBJ2-1,NA,TRBV5-5,NA,CASSLIVSNNEQFF,TGTGCCAGCAGCTTGATTGTTTCCAACAATGAGCAGTTCTTC
TRBJ1-1,once,TRBV28,NA,CASSFPGQKAFF,TGTGCCAGCAGTTTCCCCGGTCAGAAAGCTTTCTTT
TRBJ2-3,NA,TRBV5-1,TRBD2,CASSLGTLADYRTDTQYF,TGCGCCAGCAGCTTGGGGACGCTAGCGGATTACCGCACAGATACGCAGTATTTT
TRBJ1-2,NA,TRBV12-5,TRBD1,CASGRDSSLGGYTF,TGTGCTAGTGGCCGGGACAGCTCTCTGGGAGGCTACACCTTC
TRBJ1-3,once,TRBV5-4,NA,CASSFERTGNTIYF,TGTGCCAGCAGCTTTGAAAGGACTGGAAACACCATATATTTT
TRBJ1-2,NA,TRBV28,NA,CASSVPQYYGYTF,TGTGCCAGCAGTGTGCCTCAGTACTATGGCTACACCTTC
TRBJ2-2,NA,TRBV19,TRBD2,CASSMWVGGVNTGELFF,TGTGCCAGTAGTATGTGGGTCGGGGGGGTTAACACCGGGGAGCTGTTTTTT
TRBJ2-1,NA,TRBV19,NA,CASRLFNDLNEQFF,TGTGCCAGCAGACTTTTCAACGACCTCAATGAGCAGTTCTTC
TRBJ2-5,NA,TRBV11-2,NA,CASSPQTINQETQYF,TGTGCCAGCAGCCCCCAGACAATCAACCAAGAGACCCAGTACTTC
TRBJ1-5,NA,TRBV6-6,NA,CASSYSGPGQPQHF,TGTGCCAGCAGTTACTCGGGACCGGGTCAGCCCCAGCATTTT
TRBJ2-4,NA,TRBV7-9,TRBD2,CASSHIRELAGLKNIQYF,TGTGCCAGCAGCCACATTAGGGAACTAGCGGGGCTCAAAAACATTCAGTACTTC
TRBJ1-1,NA,TRBV7-9,NA,CAGGRTNTEAFF,TGTGCCGGGGGACGGACGAACACTGAAGCTTTCTTT
TRBJ2-3,NA,TRBV18,NA,CASSESRGFTQYF,TGTGCCAGCTCAGAGTCAAGGGGGTTTACGCAGTATTTT
TRBJ1-3,NA,TRBV18,NA,CASSPTVDSGNTIYF,TGTGCCAGCTCACCAACGGTGGACAGTGGAAACACCATATATTTT
TRBJ1-4,NA,TRBV10-3,NA,CAISETYTATNEKLFF,TGTGCCATCAGTGAGACCTACACCGCAACTAATGAAAAACTGTTTTTT
TRBJ1-1,NA,TRBV11-3,NA,CASSLDGQNTEAFF,TGTGCCAGCAGCTTAGATGGGCAGAACACTGAAGCTTTCTTT
TRBJ2-3,NA,TRBV19,TRBD1,CASSRQGRVTDTQYF,TGTGCCAGTAGTAGACAGGGGCGGGTCACAGATACGCAGTATTTT
TRBJ2-2,once,TRBV30,NA,CAWEGGSFGGELFF,TGTGCCTGGGAGGGAGGATCCTTCGGCGGGGAGCTGTTTTTT
TRBJ1-2,NA,TRBV5-4,NA,CASSLEGRAGGYTF,TGTGCCAGCAGCTTGGAAGGGAGGGCAGGCGGCTACACCTTC
TRBJ2-2,NA,TRBV28,NA,CASSFQSTGELFF,TGTGCCAGCAGTTTCCAATCCACCGGGGAGCTGTTTTTT
TRBJ2-2,NA,TRBV7-3,TRBD2,CASSPGLASGELFF,TGTGCCAGCAGCCCAGGACTAGCCTCCGGGGAGCTGTTTTTT
TRBJ2-3,NA,TRBV27,TRBD2,CASPDVLQLGTSGGPGTDTQYF,TGTGCCAGCCCCGATGTATTGCAACTAGGGACTAGCGGGGGGCCTGGCACAGATACGCAGTATTTT
TRBJ2-3,NA,TRBV5-1,TRBD2,CASSLSSGTDTQYF,TGCGCCAGCAGCTTGTCTAGCGGTACAGATACGCAGTATTTT
TRBJ2-2,once,TRBV7-2,NA,CASSLLPGRNTGELFF,TGTGCCAGCAGCCTACTTCCCGGACGGAACACCGGGGAGCTGTTTTTT
TRBJ2-2,NA,TRBV6-5,TRBD1,CASSGMTGGTGELFF,TGTGCCAGCAGCGGGATGACAGGGGGCACCGGGGAGCTGTTTTTT
TRBJ1-1,NA,TRBV18,NA,CASSPSAKNTEAFF,TGTGCCAGCTCACCTTCTGCCAAGAACACTGAAGCTTTCTTT
TRBJ1-4,NA,TRBV4-1,NA,CASSQVQGNEKLFF,TGCGCCAGCAGCCAAGTACAGGGTAATGAAAAACTGTTTTTT
TRBJ2-4,NA,TRBV5-6,NA,CASSLGRQSHIQYF,TGTGCCAGCAGCTTGGGCAGGCAATCGCACATTCAGTACTTC
TRBJ1-2,NA,TRBV2,NA,CASTTEGYGYTF,TGTGCCAGCACCACGGAGGGTTATGGCTACACCTTC
TRBJ2-7,once,TRBV11-3,NA,CASSLGEEQYF,TGTGCCAGCAGCTTAGGGGAAGAGCAGTACTTC
TRBJ1-2,NA,TRBV30,NA,CAWSVRGDYGYTF,TGTGCCTGGAGTGTACGGGGGGACTATGGCTACACCTTC
TRBJ2-2,NA,TRBV5-1,TRBD2,CASRSSSGDITGELFF,TGCGCCAGCAGGAGTTCTAGCGGGGATATCACCGGGGAGCTGTTTTTT
TRBJ2-7,few,TRBV7-2,TRBD1,CASVRDRSSYEQYF,TGTGCCAGCGTCAGGGACAGGAGCTCCTACGAGCAGTACTTC
TRBJ2-2,NA,TRBV2,TRBD2,CASSAGLGWGGELFF,TGTGCCAGCAGTGCCGGACTAGGTTGGGGCGGGGAGCTGTTTTTT
TRBJ1-2,NA,TRBV6-6,NA,CASSRESYGYTF,TGTGCCAGCAGTCGGGAGTCCTATGGCTACACCTTC
TRBJ2-7,NA,TRBV5-1,TRBD2,CASSPGTTTYEQYF,TGCGCCAGCAGCCCAGGGACTACTACCTACGAGCAGTACTTC
TRBJ2-1,once,TRBV9,NA,CASSLGTNHNEQFF,TGTGCCAGCAGCCTGGGGACAAACCACAATGAGCAGTTCTTC
TRBJ1-6,NA,TRBV4-1,NA,CASSQGLSSYNSPLHF,TGCGCCAGCAGCCAAGGACTGAGCTCCTATAATTCACCCCTCCACTTT
TRBJ2-7,NA,TRBV4-3,NA,CASSQDGLTRDEQYF,TGCGCCAGCAGCCAAGATGGACTCACCCGGGACGAGCAGTACTTC
TRBJ1-1,NA,TRBV5-4,NA,CASSLEGRNTEAFF,TGTGCCAGCAGCTTGGAGGGAAGGAACACTGAAGCTTTCTTT
TRBJ1-6,NA,TRBV7-9,NA,CASSLDRDSPLHF,TGTGCCAGCAGCTTAGACAGGGACTCACCCCTCCACTTT
TRBJ1-1,NA,TRBV14,TRBD1,CASSHRDRGIKAFF,TGTGCCAGCAGCCACCGAGACAGGGGTATTAAAGCTTTCTTT
TRBJ2-1,NA,TRBV14,NA,CASSQTSSYNEQFF,TGTGCCAGCAGCCAAACTAGCTCCTACAATGAGCAGTTCTTC
TRBJ2-7,once,TRBV5-1,NA,CASSLGPTSAYEQYF,TGCGCCAGCAGCTTGGGCCCGACTTCCGCCTACGAGCAGTACTTC
TRBJ1-5,NA,TRBV7-2,NA,CASRPAGRTNQPQHF,TGTGCCAGCAGACCTGCCGGGAGGACGAATCAGCCCCAGCATTTT
TRBJ1-1,NA,TRBV6-6,TRBD1,CASGGTGGNTEAFF,TGTGCCAGCGGTGGGACAGGGGGAAACACTGAAGCTTTCTTT
TRBJ1-6,NA,TRBV5-1,NA,CASSLAGDGDSPLHF,TGCGCCAGCAGCTTGGCTGGGGACGGTGATTCACCCCTCCACTTT
TRBJ1-3,once,TRBV6-1,NA,CASSEKGNTIYF,TGTGCCAGCAGTGAAAAGGGAAACACCATATATTTT
TRBJ2-2,NA,TRBV29-1,TRBD1,CSAKGTGTGELFF,TGCAGCGCCAAGGGGACAGGGACCGGGGAGCTGTTTTTT